What follows describes a single T cell receptor beta chain. Its cognate antigen is unknown. Germline V gene data show CDR1 as WSHSY and CDR2 as SAAADI. V was clipped by 3 bases and J by 3 bases, with 12 bases between them. This CDR3 has 16 residues. This record comes from a study of CD8+ T cells in alopecia areata. Extracted from the samples, RNA was reverse transcribed into cDNA to serve as the sequencing template. Here immunoSEQ multiplex PCR was the method, and the copy in TCRdb shows in-frame clones only, minus some. Found here are more than 95,000 clones, about 60% of them singletons; the top ten hold around 8.8%. Study-wide points: Lesional scalp displayed greater clonality than normal scalp, most notably in alopecia totalis/universalis.

The TCR sequence derives from a human donor in good health. The sample consisted of CD4+ T cells sorted from blood. The rearrangement joins TRBV10-2 to TRBJ1-6; the D gene is possibly TRBD1 (5 bases). CDR3 nucleotides: TGCGCCAGCAGTGATGGCAGGGCCCTCTATAATTCACCCCTCCACTTT. This sequence encodes CASSDGRALYNSPLHF.